This TCR beta chain was captured in a study of T-cell reconstitution after alpha-beta-depleted transplantation in children. Unique molecular identifiers were incorporated during preparation of the TCRbeta library. A single record per CDR3 protein comes from TCRdb applying MiXCR to the PCR reads. Of roughly 350,000 distinct CDR3 sequences listed, 10% are singletons. Germline-derived CDR1 and CDR2 are SNHLY and FYNNEI. The V end was cut by 8 bases, the J end by 4 bases, with 11 bases between. The CDR3 runs to 12 residues. This chain connects TRBV2 to TRBJ1-1; D is uncertain. The source of this sequence is a human donor who donated a stem cell graft to a child with acute lymphoblastic leukemia. The material sequenced was PBMCs from the stem cell graft donor, taken from the stem cell graft. As DNA, the CDR3 is TGTGCCAGCCCCCCCATGGGCACTGAAGCTTTCTTT. It specifies CASPPMGTEAFF.